This entry is about one T cell receptor (beta chain). The antigen is undetermined. After extraction with the RNeasy kit, about 0.45 to 1 ug of the RNA was reverse transcribed using random hexamers. Amplification of the TCR beta CDR3 was carried out by immunoSEQ multiplex PCR, which spanned a total of 54 Vbeta and 13 Jbeta segments. TCRdb analysed the immunoSEQ multiplex PCR reads with MiXCR anew, one entry per CDR3 protein. The sample gives approximately 180,000 distinct CDR3 sequences, 93% of which show up once; around 0.1% is in the top ten. The record originates from a study of CD8 T cells in Susac syndrome. Points from the study as a whole: The study admitted that it had a relatively small number of individuals in its TCR sequencing and HLA analysis.

Germline V gene data show CDR1 as ENHRY and CDR2 as SYGVKD. V was clipped by 8 bases and J by 4 bases, with 12 bases between them. The CDR3 spans 13 residues. The T cells that were sequenced for TCR beta were CD8+ and CD4+ cells from blood. In the multiple sclerosis control group, patients were treatment-naive and had stable or active relapsing-remitting disease. The V call is TRBV10-3, the J call TRBJ2-1, with D perhaps TRBD1 or TRBD2 (5 bases each). The sample comprised CD4+ T cells from PBMCs. The sequence was collected from a human donor with multiple sclerosis. Written as DNA, the CDR3 is TGTGCCATCGGGGCGAGCGGATACAATGAGCAGTTCTTC. Translation: CAIGASGYNEQFF.